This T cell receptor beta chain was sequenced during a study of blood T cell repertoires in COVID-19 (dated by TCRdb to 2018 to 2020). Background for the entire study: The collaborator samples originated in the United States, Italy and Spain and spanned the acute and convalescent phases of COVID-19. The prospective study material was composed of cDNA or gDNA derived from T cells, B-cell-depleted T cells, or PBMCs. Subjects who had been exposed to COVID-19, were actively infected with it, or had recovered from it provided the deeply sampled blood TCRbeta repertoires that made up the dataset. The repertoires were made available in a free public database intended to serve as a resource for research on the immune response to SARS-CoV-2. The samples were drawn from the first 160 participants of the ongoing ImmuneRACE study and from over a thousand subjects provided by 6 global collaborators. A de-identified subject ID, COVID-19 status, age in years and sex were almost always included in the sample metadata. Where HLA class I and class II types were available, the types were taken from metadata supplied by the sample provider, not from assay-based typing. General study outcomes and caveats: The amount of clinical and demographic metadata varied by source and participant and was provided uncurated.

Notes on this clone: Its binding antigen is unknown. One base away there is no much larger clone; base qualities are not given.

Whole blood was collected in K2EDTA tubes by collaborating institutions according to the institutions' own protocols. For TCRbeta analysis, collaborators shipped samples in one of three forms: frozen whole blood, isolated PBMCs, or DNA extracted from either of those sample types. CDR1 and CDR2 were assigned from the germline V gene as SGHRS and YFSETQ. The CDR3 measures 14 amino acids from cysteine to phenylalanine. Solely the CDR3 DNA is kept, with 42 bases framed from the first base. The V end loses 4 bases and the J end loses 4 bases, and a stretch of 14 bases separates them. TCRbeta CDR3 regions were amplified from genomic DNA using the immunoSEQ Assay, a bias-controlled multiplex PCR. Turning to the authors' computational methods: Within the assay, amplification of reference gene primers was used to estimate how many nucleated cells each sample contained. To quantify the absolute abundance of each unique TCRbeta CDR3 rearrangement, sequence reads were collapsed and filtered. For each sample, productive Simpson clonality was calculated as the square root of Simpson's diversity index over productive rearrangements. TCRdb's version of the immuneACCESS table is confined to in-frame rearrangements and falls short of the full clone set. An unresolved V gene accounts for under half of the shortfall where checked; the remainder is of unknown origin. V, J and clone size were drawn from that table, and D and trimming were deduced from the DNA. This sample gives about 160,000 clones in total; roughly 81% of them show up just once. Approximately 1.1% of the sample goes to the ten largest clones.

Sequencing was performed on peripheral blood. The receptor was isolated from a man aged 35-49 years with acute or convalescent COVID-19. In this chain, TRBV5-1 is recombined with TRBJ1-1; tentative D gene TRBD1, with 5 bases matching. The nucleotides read TGCGCCAGCAGCCCAACCGACAGTTTCACTGAAGCTTTCTTT. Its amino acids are CASSPTDSFTEAFF.